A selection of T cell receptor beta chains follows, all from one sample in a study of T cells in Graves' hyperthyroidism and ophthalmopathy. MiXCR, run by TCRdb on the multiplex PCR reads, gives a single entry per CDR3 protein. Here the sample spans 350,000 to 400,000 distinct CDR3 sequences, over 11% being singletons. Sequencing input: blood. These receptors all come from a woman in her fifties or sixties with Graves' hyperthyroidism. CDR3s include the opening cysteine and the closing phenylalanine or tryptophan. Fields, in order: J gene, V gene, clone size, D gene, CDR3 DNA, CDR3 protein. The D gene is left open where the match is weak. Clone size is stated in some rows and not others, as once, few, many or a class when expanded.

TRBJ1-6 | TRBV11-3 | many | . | TGTGCCAGCAGCCTTACGGACAGTGGGCCTGTGGCCCTCCACTTT | CASSLTDSGPVALHF
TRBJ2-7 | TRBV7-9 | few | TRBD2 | TGTGCCAGCAGCTTCGGTCCTAGCGGGAACGAGCAGTACTTC | CASSFGPSGNEQYF
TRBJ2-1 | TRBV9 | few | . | TGTGCCAGCAGCGTAGAAAGGACCTACAATGAGCAGTTCTTC | CASSVERTYNEQFF
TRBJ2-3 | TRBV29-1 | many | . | TGCAGCGGTAGGACCGCGCCAGATACGCAGTATTTT | CSGRTAPDTQYF
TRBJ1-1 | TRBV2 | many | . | TGTGCCAGCACCAGGGACGGGAAGACTGAAGCTTTCTTT | CASTRDGKTEAFF
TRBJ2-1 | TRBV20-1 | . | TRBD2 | TGCAGTGCTAGAGCCAGTAGGAGCGGGAGGGAGAATGAGCAGTTCTTC | CSARASRSGRENEQFF
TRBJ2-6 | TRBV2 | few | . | TGTGCCAGCAGGGGGACGGTCTACTCTGGGGCCAACGTCCTGACTTTC | CASRGTVYSGANVLTF
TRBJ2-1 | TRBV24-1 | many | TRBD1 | TGTGCCACCAGTGACCCGGGACAGAACAATGAGCAGTTCTTC | CATSDPGQNNEQFF
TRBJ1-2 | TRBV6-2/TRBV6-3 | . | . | TGTGCCAGCAGTTACTCGCATACCCTTCCACCAATCTATGGCTACACCTTC | CASSYSHTLPPIYGYTF
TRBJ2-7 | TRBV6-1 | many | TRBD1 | TGTGCCAGTGGCGATCCGGGACAGGGGGCCGAGCAGTACTTC | CASGDPGQGAEQYF
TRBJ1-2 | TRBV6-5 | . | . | TGTGCCAGCAGTTTCTACAGGGTGAGAAACTATGGCTACACCTTC | CASSFYRVRNYGYTF
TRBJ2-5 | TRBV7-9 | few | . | TGTGCCAGCGGCCTGGGGGGGGGCTCAGAGACCCAGTACTTC | CASGLGGGSETQYF
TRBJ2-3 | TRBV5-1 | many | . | TGCGCCAGCAGCTTGGAACAGGAGACAGATACGCAGTATTTT | CASSLEQETDTQYF
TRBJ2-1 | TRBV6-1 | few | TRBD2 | TGTGCCAGCAGTGAAGCGCTTCGACCGAGACTCCGAGCGGGGGGGGAGTTCTTC | CASSEALRPRLRAGGEFF
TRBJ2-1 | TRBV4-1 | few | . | TGCGCCAGCAGCCAAGGGCCCAGCTCCTACAATGAGCAGTTCTTC | CASSQGPSSYNEQFF
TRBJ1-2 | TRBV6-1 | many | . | TGTGCCAGCAGTGATCCTTGGACAGCCTATGGCTACACCTTC | CASSDPWTAYGYTF
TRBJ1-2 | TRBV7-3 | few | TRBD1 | TGTGCCAGCAGCCGCCAGCCAGGGGGGCGGGATGGCTACACCTTC | CASSRQPGGRDGYTF
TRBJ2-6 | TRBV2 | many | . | TGTGCCAGCAGTGAAGATAGGGCTTCTGGGGCCAACGTCCTGACTTTC | CASSEDRASGANVLTF
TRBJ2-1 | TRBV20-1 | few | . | TGCAGTGCTAGAGATAGAAAGGTATACAATGAGCAGTTCTTC | CSARDRKVYNEQFF
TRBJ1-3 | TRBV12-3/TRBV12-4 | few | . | TGTGCCAGCAGTTTGATGGGAAATGGAAACACCATATATTTT | CASSLMGNGNTIYF
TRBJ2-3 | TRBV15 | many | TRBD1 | TGTGCCACCCTCCGGGACAGTTCGGATACGCAGTATTTT | CATLRDSSDTQYF
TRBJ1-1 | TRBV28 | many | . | TGTGCCAGCACGGAGGGGGTGTGGGGACCCCATCACACTGAAGCTTTCTTT | CASTEGVWGPHHTEAFF
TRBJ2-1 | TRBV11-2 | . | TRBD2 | TGTGCCAGCAGCTTAGGTAATAGCGGGAGCTTTGGTGAGCAGTTCTTC | CASSLGNSGSFGEQFF
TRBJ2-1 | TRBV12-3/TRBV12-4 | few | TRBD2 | TGTGCCAGCAGTGGTAGCGGGAGGCCTGAGAATGAGCAGTTCTTC | CASSGSGRPENEQFF
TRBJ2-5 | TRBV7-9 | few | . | TGTGCCAGCAGCTTAGCGGTGGGGTTAGAGACCCAGTACTTC | CASSLAVGLETQYF
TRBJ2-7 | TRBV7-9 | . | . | TGTGCCAGCAGCTTAGCGTACTTGGACGCCTACGAGCAGTACTTC | CASSLAYLDAYEQYF
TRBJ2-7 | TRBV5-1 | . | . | TGCGCCAGCAGACCCCCGGGACAAGACTACGAGCAGTACTTC | CASRPPGQDYEQYF
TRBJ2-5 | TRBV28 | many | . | TGTGCCAGCATCCTATCCCGGGCAGCTGAGACCCAGTACTTC | CASILSRAAETQYF
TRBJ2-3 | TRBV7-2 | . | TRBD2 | TGTGCCAGCAGTCAACTAGCGGACCAAAGCACAGATACGCAGTATTTT | CASSQLADQSTDTQYF
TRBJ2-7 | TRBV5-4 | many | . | TGTGCCAGCAGCCCGGGAGCGTCAGGACCCTACGAGCAGTACTTC | CASSPGASGPYEQYF
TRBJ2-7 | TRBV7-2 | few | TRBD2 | TGTGCCAGCAGCTTAGATGGACTAGAGACCTACGAGCGGTACTTC | CASSLDGLETYERYF
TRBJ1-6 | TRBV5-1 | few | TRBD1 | TGCGCCAGCAGCCTGGGGGTCGGGACAGGGACGTCACCCCTCCACTTT | CASSLGVGTGTSPLHF
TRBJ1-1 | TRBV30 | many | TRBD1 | TGTGCCTGCAGGGGGCAGAACACTGAAGCTTTCTTT | CACRGQNTEAFF
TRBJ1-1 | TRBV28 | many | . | TGTGCCAGCAGTAGACAGTTAGAAGCTTTCTTT | CASSRQLEAFF
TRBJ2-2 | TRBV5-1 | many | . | TGCGCCAGCAGCCTCGACAGAAGAGGGTCCGGGGAGCTGTTTTTT | CASSLDRRGSGELFF
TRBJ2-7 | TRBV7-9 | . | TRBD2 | TGTGCCAGCAGCCTCCAAGCCGGGACTAGCGGGTTCGAGCAGTACTTC | CASSLQAGTSGFEQYF
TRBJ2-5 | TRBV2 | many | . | TGTGCCAGCAGCGCCTCTGCAGAGACCCAGTACTTC | CASSASAETQYF
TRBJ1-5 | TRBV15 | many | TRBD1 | TGTGCCACCAGTACGCGGGACAGGGATAGTGGCAATCAGCCCCAGCATTTT | CATSTRDRDSGNQPQHF
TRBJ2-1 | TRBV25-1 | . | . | TGTGCCAGCAAGGGAGGCTCTAATGAGCAGTTCTTC | CASKGGSNEQFF
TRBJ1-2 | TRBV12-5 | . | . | TGTGCTAGGGGGGGGGGCGGGAACTATGGCTACACCTTC | CARGGGGNYGYTF
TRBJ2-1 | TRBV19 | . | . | TGTGCCAGTAGTATTAACGTGGGAATCTACAATGAGCAGTTCTTC | CASSINVGIYNEQFF
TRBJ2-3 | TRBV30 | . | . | TGTGCCTGGAGTGTAATGAAGAGCGGGTGGGGCACAGATACGCAGTATTTT | CAWSVMKSGWGTDTQYF
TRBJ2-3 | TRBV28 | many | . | TGTGCCAGCAGTTTCCTAGGGGGGTACACAGATACGCAGTATTTT | CASSFLGGYTDTQYF
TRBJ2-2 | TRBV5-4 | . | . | TGTGCCAGCAGCTTGCGGGTGGACCCCGGGGAGCTGTTTTTT | CASSLRVDPGELFF
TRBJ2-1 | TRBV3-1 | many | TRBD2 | TGTGCCAGCAGACCGGGACTAGCGGGAGGTAATGAGCAGTTCTTC | CASRPGLAGGNEQFF
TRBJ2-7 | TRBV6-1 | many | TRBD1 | TGTGCCAGCAGTGAAGCGGGGACAGGGGGCCGCGAGCAGTACTTC | CASSEAGTGGREQYF
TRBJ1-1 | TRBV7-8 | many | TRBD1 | TGTGCCAGCAGCTTTGACAGGGTTGACACTGAAGCTTTCTTT | CASSFDRVDTEAFF
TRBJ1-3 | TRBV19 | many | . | TGTGCCAGTAGTATCGGCAGGGACTCTGGAAACACCATATATTTT | CASSIGRDSGNTIYF
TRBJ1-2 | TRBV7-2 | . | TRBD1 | TGTGCCAGCAGTCAGGGGGCATGGCGTGGCTACACCTTC | CASSQGAWRGYTF
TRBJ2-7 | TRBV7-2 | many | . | TGTGCCAGCAGCTTAGAGCGCTCCCCGGTGCAGTACTTC | CASSLERSPVQYF
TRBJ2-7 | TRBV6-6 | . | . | TGTGCCAGCAGTTACCCGATCGGGGTCCACTACGAGCAGTACTTC | CASSYPIGVHYEQYF
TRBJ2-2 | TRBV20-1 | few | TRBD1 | TGCAGTGCTAGGCCTTTTCGGGGACAGCAGAACACCGGGGAGCTGTTTTTT | CSARPFRGQQNTGELFF
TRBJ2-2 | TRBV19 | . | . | TGTGCCAGTATTCCCTCCTACACCGGGGAGCTGTTTTTT | CASIPSYTGELFF
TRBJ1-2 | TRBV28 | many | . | TGTGCCAGCAGTAACAAGGCTAACTATGGCTACACCTTC | CASSNKANYGYTF
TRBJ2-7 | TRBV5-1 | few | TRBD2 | TGCGCCAGCAGCTTGTTGTTTAGCGGGGGGGCCTACGAGCAGTACTTC | CASSLLFSGGAYEQYF
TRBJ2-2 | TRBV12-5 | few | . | TGTGCTAGTGCCCCGGGGTGGGCCGGGGAGCTGTTTTTT | CASAPGWAGELFF
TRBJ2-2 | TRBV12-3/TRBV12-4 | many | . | TGTGCCAGCAGTTGGCAGGAGAACACCGGGGAGCTGTTTTTT | CASSWQENTGELFF
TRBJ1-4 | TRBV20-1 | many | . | TGCAGTGCCAGTAGTGCAGGGCCTTATGAAAAACTGTTTTTT | CSASSAGPYEKLFF